The present T cell receptor (beta chain) was sequenced within a study of naive and memory T cell subsets. In this sample, this clonotype turned up many times. The antigen is not known. Ligated cDNA underwent four rounds of PCR with nested alpha and beta constant region primers and SP2. TCRdb reprocessed the 5' RACE reads via MiXCR and lists one record per CDR3 protein. Among 45,000 to 55,000 distinct CDR3 sequences listed, around 5% were seen once. Points from the study as a whole: This RNA-based method may be sensitive to activation-related transcript changes.

TCR cDNA received a 3' ligated oligonucleotide that carried a UMI. Per the germline V gene, CDR1 is WSHSY and CDR2 is SAAADI. V was clipped by 0 bases and J by 1 base, with 10 bases between them. The CDR3 spans 16 residues. The genes are TRBV10-2 and TRBJ1-3; a possible D gene is TRBD1 (5 bases). The receptor was isolated from a female donor in good health. CDR3 residues: CASSESSEGSGNTIYF. The CDR3 DNA is TGCGCCAGCAGTGAGTCAAGCGAGGGGTCTGGAAACACCATATATTTT.